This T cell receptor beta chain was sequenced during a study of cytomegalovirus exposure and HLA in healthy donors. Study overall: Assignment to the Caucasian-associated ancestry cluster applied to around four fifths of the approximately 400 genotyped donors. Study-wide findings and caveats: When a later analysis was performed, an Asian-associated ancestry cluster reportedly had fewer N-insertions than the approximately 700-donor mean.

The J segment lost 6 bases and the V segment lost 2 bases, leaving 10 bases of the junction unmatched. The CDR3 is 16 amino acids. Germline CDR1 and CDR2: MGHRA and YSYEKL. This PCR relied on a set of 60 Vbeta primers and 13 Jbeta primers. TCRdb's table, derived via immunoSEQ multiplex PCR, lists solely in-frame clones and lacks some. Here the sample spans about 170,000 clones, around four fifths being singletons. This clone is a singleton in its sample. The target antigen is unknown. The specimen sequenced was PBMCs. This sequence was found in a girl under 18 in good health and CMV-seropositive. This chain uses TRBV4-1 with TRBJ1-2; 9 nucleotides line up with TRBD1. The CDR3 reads CASSQPGQGPYHGYTF. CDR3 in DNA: TGCGCCAGCAGCCAACCTGGACAGGGGCCGTATCATGGCTACACCTTC.